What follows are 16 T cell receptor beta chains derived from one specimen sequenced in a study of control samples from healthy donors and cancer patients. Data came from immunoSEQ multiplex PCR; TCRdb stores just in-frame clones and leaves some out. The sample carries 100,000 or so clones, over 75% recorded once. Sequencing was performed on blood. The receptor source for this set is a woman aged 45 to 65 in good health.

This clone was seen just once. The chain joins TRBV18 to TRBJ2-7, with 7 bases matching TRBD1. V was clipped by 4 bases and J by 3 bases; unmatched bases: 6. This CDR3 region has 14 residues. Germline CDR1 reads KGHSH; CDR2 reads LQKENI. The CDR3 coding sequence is TGTGCCAGCTCACTACGGACAGGCCGCTACGAGCAGTACGTC. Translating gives CASSLRTGRYEQYV.

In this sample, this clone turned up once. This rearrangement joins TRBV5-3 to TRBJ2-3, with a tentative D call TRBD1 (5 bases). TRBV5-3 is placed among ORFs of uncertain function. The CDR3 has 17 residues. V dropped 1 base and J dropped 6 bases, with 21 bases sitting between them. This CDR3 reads CARSLPRDSRMYDTQYF. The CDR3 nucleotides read TGTGCCAGAAGCTTGCCCCGCGACAGCCGTATGTATGATACGCAGTATTTT.

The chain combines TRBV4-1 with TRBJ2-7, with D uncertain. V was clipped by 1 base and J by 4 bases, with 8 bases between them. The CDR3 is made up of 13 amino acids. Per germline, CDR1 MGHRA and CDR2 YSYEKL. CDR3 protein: CASSQGNPYEQYF. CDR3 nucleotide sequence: TGCGCCAGCAGCCAAGGTAATCCATACGAGCAGTACTTC.

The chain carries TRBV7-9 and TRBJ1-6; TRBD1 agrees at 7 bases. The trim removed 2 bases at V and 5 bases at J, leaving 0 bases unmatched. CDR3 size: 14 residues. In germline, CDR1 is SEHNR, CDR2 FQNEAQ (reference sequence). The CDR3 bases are TGTGCCAGCAGCTTAACAGGGGATAATTCACCCCTCCACTTT. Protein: CASSLTGDNSPLHF.

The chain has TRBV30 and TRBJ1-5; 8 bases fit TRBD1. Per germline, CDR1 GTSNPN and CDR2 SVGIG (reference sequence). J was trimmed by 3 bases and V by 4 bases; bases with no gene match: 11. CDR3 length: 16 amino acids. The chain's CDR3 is CAWNYAGTGTNQPQHF. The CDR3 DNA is TGTGCCTGGAACTACGCCGGGACAGGTACCAATCAGCCCCAGCATTTT.

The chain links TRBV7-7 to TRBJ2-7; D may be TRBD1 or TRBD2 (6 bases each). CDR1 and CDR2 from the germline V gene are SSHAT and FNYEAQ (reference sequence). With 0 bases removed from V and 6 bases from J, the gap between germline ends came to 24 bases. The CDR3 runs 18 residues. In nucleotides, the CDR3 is TGTGCCAGCAGCTTAGCGCTAGGAGGGACCGGGGGCCCGGGCGAGCAGTACTTC. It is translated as CASSLALGGTGGPGEQYF.

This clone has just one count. In DNA form, the CDR3 reads TGTGCCAGCAGCCGTACTAGCGGGAGGGCAGATACGCAGTATTTT. Translation: CASSRTSGRADTQYF. The V and J genes are TRBV7-9 and TRBJ2-3; 13 bases match TRBD2. Germline V gene sequence: CDR1 SEHNR, CDR2 FQNEAQ (reference sequence). V lost 5 bases and J lost 4; bases outside the gene matches: 3. The length of the CDR3 is 15 residues.

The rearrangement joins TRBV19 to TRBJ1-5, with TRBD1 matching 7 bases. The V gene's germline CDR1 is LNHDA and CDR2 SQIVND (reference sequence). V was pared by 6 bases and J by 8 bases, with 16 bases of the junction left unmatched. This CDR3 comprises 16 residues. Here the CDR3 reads CASSPLGEGAKKPQHF. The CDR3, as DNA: TGTGCCAGTAGCCCATTGGGCGAGGGGGCAAAAAAGCCCCAGCATTTT.

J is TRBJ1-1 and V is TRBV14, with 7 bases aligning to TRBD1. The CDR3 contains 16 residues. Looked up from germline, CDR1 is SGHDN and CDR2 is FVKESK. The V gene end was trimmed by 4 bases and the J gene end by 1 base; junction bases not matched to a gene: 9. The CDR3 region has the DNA TGTGCCAGCAGCCTCAACACAGGGACAGCGAACACTGAAGCTTTCTTT. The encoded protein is CASSLNTGTANTEAFF. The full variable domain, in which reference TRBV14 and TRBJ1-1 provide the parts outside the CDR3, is EAGVTQFPSHSVIEKGQTVTLRCDPISGHDNLYWYRRVMGKEIKFLLHFVKESKQDESGMPNNRFLAERTGGTYSTLKVQPAELEDSGVYFCASSLNTGTANTEAFFGQGTRLTVV.

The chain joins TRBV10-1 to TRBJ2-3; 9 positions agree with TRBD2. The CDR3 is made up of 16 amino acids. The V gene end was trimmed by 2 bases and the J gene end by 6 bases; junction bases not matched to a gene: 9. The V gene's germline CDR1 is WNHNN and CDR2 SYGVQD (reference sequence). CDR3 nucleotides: TGCGCCAGCAGTGAGAAGCTAGCGGGGACTAGGGATACGCAGTATTTT. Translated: CASSEKLAGTRDTQYF.

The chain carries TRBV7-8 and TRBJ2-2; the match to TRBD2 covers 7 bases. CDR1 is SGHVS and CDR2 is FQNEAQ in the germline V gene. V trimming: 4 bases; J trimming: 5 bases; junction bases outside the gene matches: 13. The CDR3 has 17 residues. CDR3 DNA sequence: TGTGCCAGCAGCTCCCCAGGGCGGGAGATGTGGACCGGGGAGCTGTTTTTT. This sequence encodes CASSSPGREMWTGELFF.

CDR3 amino acids: CATSDAATGHRTQYF. The DNA for the CDR3 is TGTGCCACCAGTGATGCGGCAACAGGGCACAGGACCCAGTACTTC. This sequence joins TRBV24-1 and TRBJ2-5, with D perhaps TRBD1 (6 bases). Trimming took 3 bases from V and 7 from J, leaving 17 bases between them. From germline, CDR1 is KGHDR and CDR2 SFDVKD. CDR3 length: 15 residues.

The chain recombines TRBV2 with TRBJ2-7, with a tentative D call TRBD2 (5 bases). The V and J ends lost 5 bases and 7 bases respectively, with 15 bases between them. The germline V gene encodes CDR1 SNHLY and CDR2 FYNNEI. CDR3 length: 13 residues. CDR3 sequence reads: CASSPGLGREQYF. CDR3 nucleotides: TGTGCCAGCAGTCCCGGCCTGGGGAGAGAGCAGTACTTC.

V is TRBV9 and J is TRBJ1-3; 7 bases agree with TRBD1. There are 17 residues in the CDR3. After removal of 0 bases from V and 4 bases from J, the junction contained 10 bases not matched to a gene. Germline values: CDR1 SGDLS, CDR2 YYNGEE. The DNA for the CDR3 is TGTGCCAGCAGCGTAGCAGGGGGTTCGTCAGCGGGAAACACCATATATTTT. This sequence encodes CASSVAGGSSAGNTIYF. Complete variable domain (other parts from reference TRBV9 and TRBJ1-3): DSGVTQTPKHLITATGQRVTLRCSPRSGDLSVYWYQQSLDQGLQFLIQYYNGEERAKGNILERFSAQQFPDLHSELNLSSLELGDSALYFCASSVAGGSSAGNTIYFGEGSWLTVV.

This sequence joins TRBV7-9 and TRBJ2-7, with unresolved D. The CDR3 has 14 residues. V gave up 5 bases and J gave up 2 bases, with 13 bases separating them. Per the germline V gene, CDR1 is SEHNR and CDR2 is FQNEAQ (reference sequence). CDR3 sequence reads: CASSHRPFPYEQYF. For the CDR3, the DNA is TGTGCCAGCAGCCATAGGCCGTTTCCCTACGAGCAGTACTTC.

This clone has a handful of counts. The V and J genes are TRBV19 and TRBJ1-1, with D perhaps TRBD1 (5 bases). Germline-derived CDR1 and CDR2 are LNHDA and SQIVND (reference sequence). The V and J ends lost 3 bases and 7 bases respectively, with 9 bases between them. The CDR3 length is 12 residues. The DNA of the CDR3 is TGTGCCAGTAGTATTGGGGCGTATGAAGCTTTCTTT. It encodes CASSIGAYEAFF. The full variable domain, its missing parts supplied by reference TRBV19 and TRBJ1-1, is DGGITQSPKYLFRKEGQNVTLSCEQNLNHDAMYWYRQDPGQGLRLIYYSQIVNDFQKGDIAEGYSVSREKKESFPLTVTSAQKNPTAFYLCASSIGAYEAFFGQGTRLTVV.